Listed here is a single TCR beta chain. Its antigen is unidentified. Distinct nucleotide sequences in the sample also encode this CDR3. Both 60 Vbeta primers and 13 Jbeta primers went into the PCR. Some clones are missing from TCRdb's copy, which holds only in-frame ones; the method was immunoSEQ multiplex PCR. The sample records roughly 130,000 clones, 75% to 90% being singletons. The data derive from a study of cytomegalovirus exposure and HLA in healthy donors. Findings and limits, study-wide: The study designated 150 to 200 TCR beta chains cytomegalovirus-associated. The classifier reportedly diagnosed cytomegalovirus status with high specificity and sensitivity. Accurate HLA-A and HLA-B prediction from TCR beta sequences was reported for most subjects.

V dropped 6 bases and J dropped 0; count of bases not matched to a gene: 3. This CDR3 spans 14 amino acids. Per the germline V gene, CDR1 is SGHRS and CDR2 is YFSETQ. This rearrangement joins TRBV5-1 to TRBJ2-3; TRBD2 matches 8 bases. The receptor's source is a male donor in good health and CMV-seronegative. The sequenced material came from PBMCs. CDR3 protein: CASIRGGSTDTQYF. In nucleotides, the CDR3 is TGCGCCAGCATTCGGGGGGGGAGCACAGATACGCAGTATTTT.